This T cell receptor (beta chain) derives from a study of beta chain features in type 1 diabetes. Study findings and constraints: Across patients, naive, central memory and Treg TCRB repertoires exhibited apparently greater similarity than was observed across healthy donors. TCRB CDR3 length was moderately but significantly reduced in all four CD4+ subsets of Type 1 diabetes patients.

All of the isolated RNA was reverse transcribed, so expressed TCRB transcripts were sequenced. Here immunoSEQ multiplex PCR was the method, and the copy in TCRdb shows in-frame clones only, minus some. The sample includes over 120,000 clones, roughly a tenth of them seen just once. Germline-derived CDR1 and CDR2 are GTSNPN and SVGIG (reference sequence). V shed 4 bases, J shed 8 bases, and the junction held 6 bases outside the gene matches. The CDR3 totals 13 residues. This clone turned up a few times. Its antigen remains unidentified. The sequence derives from a young man in good health. The chain has TRBV30 and TRBJ1-4; 8 bases agree with TRBD1. Sequenced: naive CD4+ T cells from blood. CDR3 region: CAWKGRGQEKLFF. The CDR3 nucleotides are TGTGCCTGGAAGGGCAGGGGGCAGGAAAAACTGTTTTTT.